Listed here is a single T cell receptor (beta chain). The antigen is undetermined. Germline V lookup: CDR1 DFQATT, CDR2 SNEGSKA (reference sequence). V dropped 5 bases and J dropped 14; count of bases not matched to a gene: 14. The CDR3 extends over 15 amino acids. This record comes from a study of blood T cells in healthy people across ages. The second PCR ran about 6 to 11 cycles with a sample-barcoded 5' primer and J-beta primers. One entry per CDR3 protein, called by TCRdb with MiXCR from the 5' RACE reads. The repertoire holds about 780,000 distinct CDR3 sequences, with around 24% as singletons. There were healthy Caucasian individuals from Russia, aged roughly 6 to 90, serving as donors. General study results and limits: Estimates of total diversity, which came from one million sequenced T cells, were considered to be underestimates. Unsorted PBMCs ruled out conclusive naive versus antigen-experienced comparison.

The same data also went into a second study, on T cells of mothers and their children.

This TCR came from a boy aged 5-17 years in good health. The chain joins TRBV20-1 to TRBJ2-1; the match to TRBD2 covers 14 bases. Sequenced sample: blood. The CDR3, as DNA: TGCAGTGCTTTTCCCGGACTAGCGGGGGGAAATTATAAGTTCTTC. It encodes CSAFPGLAGGNYKFF.